Each of the 32 T cell receptor beta chains below was sequenced from the same sample in a study of Graves' ophthalmopathy and Graves' hyperthyroidism. Beta-chain TCR CDR3 regions were amplified from RNA transcripts. The authors performed first-round RT-PCR with HTBI primers and then a second-round multiplex PCR. MiXCR, applied by TCRdb to the multiplex PCR reads, yields one record per CDR3 protein. Altogether around 1,000,000 distinct CDR3 sequences are present, less than 45% being singletons, with the ten largest covering approximately 12%. Sequenced sample: peripheral blood or thyroid tissue (not recorded which). The receptors derive from an adult man with Graves' hyperthyroidism.

About this clonotype: A much bigger clone sits one base away, suggesting this may be a read error. The chain uses TRBV29-1 and TRBJ1-2, with 10 bases lining up with TRBD1. The CDR3 runs to 15 residues. Per the germline V gene, CDR1 is SQVTM and CDR2 is ANQGSEA. CDR3 DNA sequence: TGCAGTGCTAGAGCCGACAGGGGGCGCGACTATAGCTACACCTTC. It specifies CSARADRGRDYSYTF.

For this clonotype: At one boundary the junction diverges from the germline segment, which might be a read error. The chain uses TRBV10-3 and TRBJ2-7; D is ambiguous. CDR1 and CDR2 from the germline V gene are ENHRY and SYGVKD. The CDR3 is made up of 14 amino acids. CDR3 bases: TGTGCCAGCAGTTTACCTCCTCTACCCTACGAGCAGTACTTC. Its protein product is CASSLPPLPYEQYF.

The chain links TRBV4-3 to TRBJ1-6; D unresolved. The ends were cut back, 1 base at V and 9 bases at J, with 16 bases in the middle. Germline-derived CDR1 and CDR2 are LGHNA and YSLEER. There are 16 residues in the CDR3. This chain's CDR3 is CASSQGQVKTGSPLHF. Written as DNA, the CDR3 is TGCGCCAGCAGCCAAGGCCAGGTCAAAACCGGTTCACCCCTCCACTTT.

This clonotype has at least ten counts. V usage is TRBV24-1 and J usage is TRBJ1-1; D perhaps matches TRBD1 (5 bases). V lost 4 bases, J lost 9 bases, and 17 bases lay in between. CDR1 and CDR2 from the germline V gene are KGHDR and SFDVKD. The CDR3 spans 14 residues. The CDR3 is CATSDPDKGGKAFF. As DNA, the CDR3 is TGTGCCACCAGTGACCCGGACAAAGGCGGGAAAGCTTTCTTT.

The V and J genes are TRBV9 and TRBJ1-1; 10 nucleotides match TRBD1. Germline V gene data show CDR1 as SGDLS and CDR2 as YYNGEE. This CDR3 comprises 17 residues. The V segment lost 2 bases and the J segment 5 bases; nucleotides outside the gene matches: 12. The chain's CDR3 is CASSVGLAGQGTTEAFF. In nucleotides, the CDR3 is TGTGCCAGCAGCGTTGGTCTAGCGGGACAGGGGACGACTGAAGCTTTCTTT.

In regard to this clonotype: This may arise from a read error, as a much more abundant clone is one base away. The chain employs TRBV12-3 or TRBV12-4 and TRBJ1-6; D is possibly TRBD1 (5 bases). The CDR3 is 16 amino acids. DNA for the CDR3: TGTGCCAGCGGTTTGGGACGGGACCTGTGGGGTTCACCCCTCCACTTT. Amino acids: CASGLGRDLWGSPLHF.

Notes on this clonotype: Mismatch with germline at one junction end may stem from a read error. The J gene is TRBJ2-5, the V gene TRBV5-1; the D gene is possibly TRBD1 (6 bases). The CDR3 has 14 amino acids. The germline V gene encodes CDR1 SGHRS and CDR2 YFSETQ. CDR3 DNA: TGTGCCAGCAGCTCGCCGAGGACAGAAGAGACCCAGTACTTC. Translation gives CASSSPRTEETQYF. Drawing the rest from reference TRBV5-1 and TRBJ2-5, the complete variable domain is KAGVTQTPRYLIKTRGQQVTLSCSPISGHRSVSWYQQTPGQGLQFLFEYFSETQRNKGNFPGRFSGRQFSNSRSEMNVSTLELGDSALYLCASSSPRTEETQYFGPGTRLLVL.

The J gene is TRBJ1-6, the V gene TRBV5-5; D might be TRBD1 (5 bases). Germline-derived CDR1 and CDR2 are SGHKS and YYEKEE (reference sequence). This CDR3 is built from 14 residues. V was shortened by 4 bases and J by 9 bases, with 14 bases between the two germline ends. The DNA of the CDR3 is TGTGCCAGCAGCCGTAGACAGCCGGGTTCACCCCTCCACTTT. Its translation is CASSRRQPGSPLHF.

This clonotype was counted only a few times. Its ends do not fully match the called genes, so a read error is possible. The gene calls are TRBV7-9 and TRBJ1-3; D unresolved. CDR3 length: 16 residues. The V gene's germline CDR1 is SEHNR and CDR2 FQNEAQ (reference sequence). The CDR3 nucleotides read TGCGCCAGCAGCCAAGTTCTGGGAAGCTCTGGAAACACCATATATTTT. This codes for CASSQVLGSSGNTIYF.

This clonotype was recorded at least ten times. At one of its ends the junction is not consistent with the germline gene, which may arise from a read error. This rearrangement joins TRBV4-1 to TRBJ1-6; 7 positions agree with TRBD1. Germline lookup yields CDR1 MGHRA and CDR2 YSYEKL. This CDR3 is built from 14 residues. CDR3 amino acids: CASSLDRANSPLHF. The CDR3 region has the DNA TGTGCCAGTAGTCTCGACAGGGCTAATTCACCCCTCCACTTT.

In this sample, this clonotype turned up many times. The chain employs TRBV19 and TRBJ1-5; TRBD1 matches 12 bases. Germline values: CDR1 LNHDA, CDR2 SQIVND (reference sequence). The CDR3 totals 16 residues. Trimming at V came to 1 base and at J to 5 bases, leaving 3 bases not matched to a gene. CDR3 coding DNA: TGTGCCAGTAGTATAGTAGGGACAGGGGGCTATCAGCCCCAGCATTTT. Amino acid sequence: CASSIVGTGGYQPQHF. Using reference TRBV19 and TRBJ1-5 for the parts outside the CDR3, the full variable domain is DGGITQSPKYLFRKEGQNVTLSCEQNLNHDAMYWYRQDPGQGLRLIYYSQIVNDFQKGDIAEGYSVSREKKESFPLTVTSAQKNPTAFYLCASSIVGTGGYQPQHFGDGTRLSIL.

The genes are TRBV25-1 and TRBJ2-3; D call uncertain. V was cut by 8 bases and J by 6 bases, with 21 bases left in between. This CDR3 is built from 15 residues. Germline lookup yields CDR1 MGHDK and CDR2 SYGVNS. The CDR3 DNA is TGTGCCAGCGAGACGGGCTGGCCTCACGGGGATACGCAGTATTTT. This translates into CASETGWPHGDTQYF.

This clonotype was observed many times. V usage is TRBV7-9 and J usage is TRBJ1-2; D remains ambiguous. Trimming cost V 5 bases and J 8 bases, with 6 bases left between them. The CDR3 is 10 amino acids. Germline V gives CDR1 SEHNR, CDR2 FQNEAQ (reference sequence). The CDR3 reads CASSPDGYTF. For the CDR3, the DNA is TGTGCCAGCAGCCCCGACGGCTACACCTTC.

The table lists this clonotype with many counts. This rearrangement joins TRBV29-1 to TRBJ2-7; D is possibly TRBD1 or TRBD2 (5 bases each). CDR1 is SQVTM, CDR2 ANQGSEA, per germline. This CDR3 comprises 14 residues. The germline V and J ends were trimmed by 6 bases and 0 bases, with 15 bases remaining between them. The CDR3 DNA sequence: TGCAGCGTCGGAGTTAAGGGGACCTCCTACGAGCAGTACTTC. Residues: CSVGVKGTSYEQYF.

This clonotype was seen a handful of times. The chain uses TRBV13 and TRBJ2-2; 12 positions match TRBD1. The CDR3 runs to 17 residues. Germline CDR1 reads PRHDT; CDR2 reads FYEKMQ (reference sequence). The ends lost 5 bases at V and 5 bases at J; junction bases unmatched: 9. The CDR3 protein is CASSIALGQGATGELFF. The DNA of the CDR3 is TGTGCCAGCAGCATAGCTCTGGGACAGGGGGCTACCGGGGAGCTGTTTTTT.

V gene TRBV2 combines with J gene TRBJ1-1, with D hard to call. The V end was cut by 7 bases, the J end by 10 bases, with 16 bases between. Germline V lookup: CDR1 SNHLY, CDR2 FYNNEI. The CDR3 totals 12 residues. This chain's CDR3 is CASMYGRERAFF. The CDR3 bases are TGTGCCAGCATGTACGGACGAGAGAGAGCTTTCTTT.

This clonotype was recorded only once. At one end, the junction sequence differs from germline, possibly due to a read error. The chain recombines TRBV7-9 with TRBJ1-5; 8 nucleotides line up with TRBD1. In germline, CDR1 is SEHNR, CDR2 FQNEAQ (reference sequence). This CDR3 is built from 17 residues. This CDR3 is CANSSTQTGDSNQPQHF. CDR3 nucleotides: TGTGCCAACAGCTCCACTCAGACAGGGGATAGCAATCAGCCCCAGCATTTT. The full variable domain, in which reference TRBV7-9 and TRBJ1-5 provide the parts outside the CDR3, is DTGVSQNPRHKITKRGQNVTFRCDPISEHNRLYWYRQTLGQGPEFLTYFQNEAQLEKSRLLSDRFSAERPKGSFSTLEIQRTEQGDSAMYLCANSSTQTGDSNQPQHFGDGTRLSIL.

Details on this clonotype: Relative to the germline gene, one junction end is altered; a read error may explain this. The V call is TRBV10-3, the J call TRBJ2-6; no definite D call. Germline assignment: CDR1 ENHRY and CDR2 SYGVKD. The CDR3 contains 14 residues. The CDR3: CASSYSFGANVLTF. For the CDR3, the DNA is TGTGCCAGCAGTTACTCGTTTGGGGCCAACGTCCTGACTTTC.

This clonotype was detected many times. The genes are TRBV2 and TRBJ1-5; possible D gene TRBD1, 6 bases. The CDR3 is made up of 14 amino acids. Trimming removed 2 bases at V and 3 bases at J, with 8 bases between. Germline V gene data show CDR1 as SNHLY and CDR2 as FYNNEI. This chain's CDR3 is CASSERDINQPQHF. The CDR3 DNA reads as TGTGCCAGCAGTGAACGGGACATCAATCAGCCCCAGCATTTT.

This chain uses TRBV6-5 with TRBJ1-2; TRBD1 matches 10 bases. The V gene end was trimmed by 2 bases and the J gene end by 4 bases; junction bases not matched to a gene: 10. This CDR3 contains 17 residues. The germline CDR1 and CDR2 sequences are MNHEY and SVGAGI. This CDR3 reads CASSYLRTGGGGYGYTF. The CDR3 bases are TGTGCCAGCAGTTACCTCCGGACAGGGGGAGGGGGCTATGGCTACACCTTC.

The table lists this clonotype with many counts. The J gene is TRBJ1-1, the V gene TRBV20-1; D ambiguous. Germline V gene lookup returns CDR1 DFQATT and CDR2 SNEGSKA (reference sequence). V lost 2 bases and J lost 4, with 29 bases in between. This CDR3 is built from 19 residues. The chain's CDR3 is CSARPPRREFPYSGTEAFF. The CDR3 bases are TGCAGTGCTAGACCCCCGAGGAGGGAATTTCCTTACAGTGGCACTGAAGCTTTCTTT.

This clonotype was picked up one time. The V gene is TRBV7-6, the J gene TRBJ2-2; D possibly corresponds to TRBD1 (6 bases). V was shortened by 4 bases and J by 1 base, with 22 bases between the two germline ends. This CDR3 region has 19 residues. Germline values: CDR1 SGHVS, CDR2 FNYEAQ. In DNA form, the CDR3 reads TGTGCCAGCAGCTCCTATGTTAGAACCGGGACAAAGAACACCGGGGAGCTGTTTTTT. It encodes CASSSYVRTGTKNTGELFF.

This clonotype occurred a few times. An end of the junction does not agree with germline; a read error may underlie this. This rearrangement joins TRBV5-1 to TRBJ1-1; D gene ambiguous. The CDR3 covers 14 residues. Germline assignment: CDR1 SGHRS and CDR2 YFSETQ. As DNA, the CDR3 is TGTGCCAGCAGCCCGTCCCGCGGGAGGCCTGAAGCTTTCTTT. Translating gives CASSPSRGRPEAFF.

This clonotype occurred many times. This chain joins TRBV10-3 and TRBJ1-3, with D hard to call. The CDR3 is 12 amino acids. The V end was cut by 3 bases, the J end by 4 bases, with 4 bases between. Germline loops: CDR1 ENHRY, CDR2 SYGVKD. CDR3: CAISDEGNTIYF. CDR3 nucleotides: TGTGCCATCAGTGACGAAGGAAACACCATATATTTT.

As regards this clonotype: A read error is likely, as this CDR3 ends without the conserved phenylalanine or tryptophan. CDR3 amino acids: CSARDRRRAEQYL. CDR3 sequence (DNA): TGCAGTGCTAGAGATAGAAGGAGGGCCGAGCAGTACCTC. The chain carries TRBV20-1 and TRBJ2-7, with D perhaps TRBD2 (6 bases). V was cut by 0 bases and J by 6 bases, with 12 bases left in between. In germline, CDR1 is DFQATT, CDR2 SNEGSKA (reference sequence). The CDR3 runs 13 residues.

The genes are TRBV20-1 and TRBJ2-1; no clear D. Trimming stripped 1 base from V and 6 bases from J, with 4 bases between. This CDR3 has 11 residues. Looked up from germline, CDR1 is DFQATT and CDR2 is SNEGSKA (reference sequence). The CDR3 is CSARAVNEQFF. CDR3 sequence (DNA): TGCAGTGCTAGAGCTGTCAATGAGCAGTTCTTC.

Only a few counts were recorded for this clonotype. The chain has TRBV5-6 and TRBJ1-2; a possible D gene is TRBD1 (6 bases). Trimming cost V 5 bases and J 4 bases, with 18 bases left between them. The CDR3 is 15 residues long. In germline, CDR1 is SGHDT, CDR2 YYEEEE. This CDR3 is CASRKDSFGGYGYTF. The CDR3 region has the DNA TGTGCCAGCAGGAAGGACAGCTTTGGAGGCTATGGCTACACCTTC.

This clonotype was detected only a few times. The chain carries TRBV25-1 and TRBJ1-5; 7 positions match TRBD1. Losses at the gene ends were 5 bases for V and 2 bases for J; bases not matched to a gene: 9. The CDR3 covers 16 residues. Germline loops: CDR1 MGHDK, CDR2 SYGVNS. Written as DNA, the CDR3 is TGTGCCAGCAGTTTAATACAGGGGCAAGGCAATCAGCCCCAGCATTTT. Protein product: CASSLIQGQGNQPQHF.

The gene calls are TRBV7-2 and TRBJ2-5; D is perhaps TRBD1 (6 bases). This CDR3 spans 15 amino acids. The germline V and J ends were trimmed by 5 bases and 5 bases, with 18 bases remaining between them. Per the germline V gene, CDR1 is SGHTA and CDR2 is FQGNSA. DNA of the CDR3: TGTGCCAGCAGCATAGGACAGAACACCGGGGAGACCCAGTACTTC. Encoded protein: CASSIGQNTGETQYF.

J is TRBJ2-5 and V is TRBV7-9, with 12 bases aligning to TRBD2. Germline V lookup: CDR1 SEHNR, CDR2 FQNEAQ (reference sequence). With 5 bases clipped from V and 4 bases from J, the junction kept 8 bases outside the gene matches. CDR3 size: 16 residues. CDR3: CASSPLLAGGAETQYF. The CDR3 bases are TGTGCCAGCAGCCCTCTACTAGCGGGGGGCGCAGAGACCCAGTACTTC.

There are many counts of this clonotype. The chain combines TRBV29-1 with TRBJ1-1, with a weak D call TRBD1 (6 bases). Trimming cost V 4 bases and J 5 bases, with 8 bases left between them. This CDR3 is 11 amino acids long. Germline CDR1 reads SQVTM; CDR2 reads ANQGSEA. CDR3 sequence: CSVGGGTEAFF. The CDR3 DNA is TGCAGCGTTGGAGGGGGGACTGAAGCTTTCTTT.

The chain links TRBV5-6 to TRBJ1-4; D is ambiguous. CDR3 length: 14 amino acids. V was trimmed by 5 bases and J by 3 bases, leaving 11 bases between them. Germline V gene sequence: CDR1 SGHDT, CDR2 YYEEEE. The CDR3 DNA is TGTGCCAGCAGGGACGGAGGTTCTAATGAAAAACTGTTTTTT. This translates into CASRDGGSNEKLFF.